The source of this TCR beta chain is a study of patients and donors after allogeneic stem cell transplantation. Deletions cut 0 bases from V and 4 bases from J, with 9 bases between. In germline, CDR1 is MGHRA, CDR2 YSYEKL. The CDR3 sequence is 14 residues long. Each CDR3 protein gets one entry after TCRdb re-called the RT-PCR reads with MiXCR. The data contain approximately 150,000 distinct CDR3 sequences, 24% of them singletons. The receptor comes from a human donor who was either an allogeneic HSCT recipient or a stem cell or donor lymphocyte infusion donor (not recorded which). It is not recorded whose cells these are; they may come from a transplant donor. The genes are TRBV4-1 and TRBJ1-2; D unresolved. Sequencing input: blood, either unsorted or a sorted T cell fraction (not recorded which). This chain's CDR3 is CASSQDSTRYGYTF. The CDR3 nucleotides are TGCGCCAGCAGCCAAGATTCCACGCGCTATGGCTACACCTTC.